The clone carrying this TCR beta chain was seen many times. It was with a sample-barcoded 5' primer and a J-beta primer mix that a second PCR of roughly 6 to 12 cycles was run. TCRdb fed the 5' RACE reads into MiXCR, producing one record per CDR3 protein. Here the sample spans 650,000 to 800,000 distinct CDR3 sequences, around 43% being singletons. The donors, healthy Caucasians from Russia, were aged about 6 to 90. The CDR3 spans 15 residues. The junction had 3 bases not matched to a gene; V was cut back by 1 base and J by 1 base. The germline CDR1 and CDR2 sequences are SQVTM and ANQGSEA. These data originate in a study of blood T cells in healthy people across ages.

V and J are TRBV29-1 and TRBJ2-5, with 10 bases aligning to TRBD1. Sequencing was carried out using blood. The clonotype originates from a man aged 55 to 69 in good health. Here the CDR3 DNA reads TGCAGCGTTGAAGGGACAGGGGGTACCCAAGAGACCCAGTACTTC. Translation gives CSVEGTGGTQETQYF.